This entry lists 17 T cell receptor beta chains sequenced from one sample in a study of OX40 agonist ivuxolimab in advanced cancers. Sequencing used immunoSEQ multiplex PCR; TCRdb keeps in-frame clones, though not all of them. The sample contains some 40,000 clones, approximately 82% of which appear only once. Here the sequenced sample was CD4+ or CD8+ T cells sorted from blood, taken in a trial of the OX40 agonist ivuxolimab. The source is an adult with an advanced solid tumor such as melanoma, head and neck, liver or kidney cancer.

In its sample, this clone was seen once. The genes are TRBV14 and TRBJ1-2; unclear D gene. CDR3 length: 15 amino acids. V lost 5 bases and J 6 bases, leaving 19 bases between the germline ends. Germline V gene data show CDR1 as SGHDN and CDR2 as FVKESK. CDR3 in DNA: TGTGCCAGCAGCGTTCGTAGGTGGAGTGTGGATGGCTACACCTTC. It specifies CASSVRRWSVDGYTF.

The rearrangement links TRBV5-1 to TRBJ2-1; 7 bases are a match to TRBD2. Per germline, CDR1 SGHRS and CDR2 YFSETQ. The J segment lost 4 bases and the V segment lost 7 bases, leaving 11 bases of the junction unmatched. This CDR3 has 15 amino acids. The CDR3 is CASGRSGDPYNEQFF. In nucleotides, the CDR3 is TGCGCCAGCGGGAGGAGCGGGGACCCTTACAATGAGCAGTTCTTC.

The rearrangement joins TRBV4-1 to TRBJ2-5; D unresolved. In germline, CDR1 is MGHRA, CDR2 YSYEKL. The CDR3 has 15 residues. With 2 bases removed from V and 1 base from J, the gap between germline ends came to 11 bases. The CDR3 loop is CASSQTPTSQETQYF. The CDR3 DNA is TGCGCCAGCAGCCAAACTCCGACAAGCCAAGAGACCCAGTACTTC.

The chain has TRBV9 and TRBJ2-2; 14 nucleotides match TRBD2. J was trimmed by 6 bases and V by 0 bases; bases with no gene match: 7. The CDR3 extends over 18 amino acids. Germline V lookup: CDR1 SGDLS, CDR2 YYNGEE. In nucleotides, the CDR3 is TGTGCCAGCAGCGTAGGACTAGCGGGAGGGGGCCTGCCCGGGGAGCTGTTTTTT. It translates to CASSVGLAGGGLPGELFF.

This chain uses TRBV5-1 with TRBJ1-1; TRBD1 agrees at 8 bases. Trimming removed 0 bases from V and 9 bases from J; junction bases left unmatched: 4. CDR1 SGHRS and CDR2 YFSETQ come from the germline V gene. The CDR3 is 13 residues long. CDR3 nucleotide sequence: TGCGCCAGCAGCTTGGAGGGGGACAGGCAAGCTTTCTTT. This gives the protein CASSLEGDRQAFF.

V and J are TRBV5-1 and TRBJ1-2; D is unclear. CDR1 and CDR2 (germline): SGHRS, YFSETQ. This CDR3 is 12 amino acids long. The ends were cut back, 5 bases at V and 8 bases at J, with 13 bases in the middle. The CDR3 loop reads CASSLGVEGYTF. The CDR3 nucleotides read TGCGCCAGCAGTCTGGGCGTTGAGGGCTACACCTTC.

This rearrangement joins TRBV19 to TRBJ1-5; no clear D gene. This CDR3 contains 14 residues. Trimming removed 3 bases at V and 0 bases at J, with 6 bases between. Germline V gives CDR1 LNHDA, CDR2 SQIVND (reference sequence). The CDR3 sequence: CASSMPYSNQPQHF. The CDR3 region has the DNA TGTGCCAGTAGTATGCCTTATAGCAATCAGCCCCAGCATTTT. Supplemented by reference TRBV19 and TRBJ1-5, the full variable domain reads DGGITQSPKYLFRKEGQNVTLSCEQNLNHDAMYWYRQDPGQGLRLIYYSQIVNDFQKGDIAEGYSVSREKKESFPLTVTSAQKNPTAFYLCASSMPYSNQPQHFGDGTRLSIL.

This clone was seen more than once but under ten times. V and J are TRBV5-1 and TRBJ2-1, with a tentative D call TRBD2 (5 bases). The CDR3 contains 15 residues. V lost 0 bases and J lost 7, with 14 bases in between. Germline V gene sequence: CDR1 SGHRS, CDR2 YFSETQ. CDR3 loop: CASSLADSALNEQFF. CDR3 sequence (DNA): TGCGCCAGCAGCTTGGCCGATAGCGCCCTAAATGAGCAGTTCTTC.

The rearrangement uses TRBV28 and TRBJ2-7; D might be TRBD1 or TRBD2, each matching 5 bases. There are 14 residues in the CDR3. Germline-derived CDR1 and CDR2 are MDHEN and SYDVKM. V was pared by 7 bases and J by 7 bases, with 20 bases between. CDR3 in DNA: TGTGCCAGCACTAACCCCCCCATGGGGGAGGAGCAGTACTTC. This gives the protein CASTNPPMGEEQYF.

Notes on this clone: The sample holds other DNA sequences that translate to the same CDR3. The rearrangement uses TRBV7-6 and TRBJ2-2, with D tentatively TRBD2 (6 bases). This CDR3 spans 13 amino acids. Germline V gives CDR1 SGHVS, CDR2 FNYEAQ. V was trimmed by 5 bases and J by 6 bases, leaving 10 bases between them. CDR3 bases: TGTGCCAGCAGCCTAACTAGCCCCGGGGAGCTGTTTTTT. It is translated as CASSLTSPGELFF.

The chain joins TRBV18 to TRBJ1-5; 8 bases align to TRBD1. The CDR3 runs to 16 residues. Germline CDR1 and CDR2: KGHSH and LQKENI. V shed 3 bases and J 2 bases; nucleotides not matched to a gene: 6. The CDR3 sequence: CASSPGTGQGNQPQHF. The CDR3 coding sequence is TGTGCCAGCTCACCGGGAACGGGACAGGGCAATCAGCCCCAGCATTTT.

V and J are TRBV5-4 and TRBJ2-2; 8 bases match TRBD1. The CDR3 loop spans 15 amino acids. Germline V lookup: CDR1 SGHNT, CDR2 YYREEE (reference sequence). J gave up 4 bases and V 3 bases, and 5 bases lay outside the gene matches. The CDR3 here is CASSSSDRGTGELFF. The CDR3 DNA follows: TGTGCCAGCAGCTCATCTGACAGGGGCACCGGGGAGCTGTTTTTT.

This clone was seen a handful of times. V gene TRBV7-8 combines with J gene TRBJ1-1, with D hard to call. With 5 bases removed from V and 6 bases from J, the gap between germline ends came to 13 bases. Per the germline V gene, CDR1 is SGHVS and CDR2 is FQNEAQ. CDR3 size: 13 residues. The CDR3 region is CASSLRLIAEAFF. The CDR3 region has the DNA TGTGCCAGCAGCCTAAGACTTATCGCTGAAGCTTTCTTT.

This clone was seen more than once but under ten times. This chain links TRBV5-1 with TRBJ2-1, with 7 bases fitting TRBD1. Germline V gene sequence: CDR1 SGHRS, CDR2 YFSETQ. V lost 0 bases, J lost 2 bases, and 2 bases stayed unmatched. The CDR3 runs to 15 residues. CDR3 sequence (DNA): TGCGCCAGCAGCTTGGAACAGGGGACCTACAATGAGCAGTTCTTC. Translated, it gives CASSLEQGTYNEQFF.

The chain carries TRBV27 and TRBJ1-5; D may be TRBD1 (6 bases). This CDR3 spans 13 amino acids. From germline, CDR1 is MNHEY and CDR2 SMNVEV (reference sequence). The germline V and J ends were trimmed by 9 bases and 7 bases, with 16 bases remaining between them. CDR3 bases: TGTGCCAGTTCCATAAGGGGGGGCCAGCCCCAGCATTTT. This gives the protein CASSIRGGQPQHF.

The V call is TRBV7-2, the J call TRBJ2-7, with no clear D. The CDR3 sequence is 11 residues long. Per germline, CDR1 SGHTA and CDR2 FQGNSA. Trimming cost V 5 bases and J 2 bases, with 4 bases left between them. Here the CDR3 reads CASSPAYEQYF. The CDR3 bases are TGTGCCAGCAGCCCAGCCTACGAGCAGTACTTC.

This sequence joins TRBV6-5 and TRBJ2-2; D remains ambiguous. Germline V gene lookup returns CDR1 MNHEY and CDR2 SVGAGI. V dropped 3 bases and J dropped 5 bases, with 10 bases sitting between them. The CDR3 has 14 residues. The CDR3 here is CASSYLSETGELFF. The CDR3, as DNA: TGTGCCAGCAGTTATCTTTCCGAAACCGGGGAGCTGTTTTTT.